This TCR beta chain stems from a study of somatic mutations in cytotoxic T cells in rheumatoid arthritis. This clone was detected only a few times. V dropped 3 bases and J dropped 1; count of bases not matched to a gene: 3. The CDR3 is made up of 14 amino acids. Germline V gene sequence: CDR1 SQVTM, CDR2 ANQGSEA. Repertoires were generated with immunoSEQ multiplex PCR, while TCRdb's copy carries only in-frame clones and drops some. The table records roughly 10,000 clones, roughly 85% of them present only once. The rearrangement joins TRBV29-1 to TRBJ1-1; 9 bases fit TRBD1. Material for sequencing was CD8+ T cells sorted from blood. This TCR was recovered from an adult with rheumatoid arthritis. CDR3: CSVDGTGWNTEAFF. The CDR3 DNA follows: TGCAGCGTTGATGGGACAGGGTGGAACACTGAAGCTTTCTTT.